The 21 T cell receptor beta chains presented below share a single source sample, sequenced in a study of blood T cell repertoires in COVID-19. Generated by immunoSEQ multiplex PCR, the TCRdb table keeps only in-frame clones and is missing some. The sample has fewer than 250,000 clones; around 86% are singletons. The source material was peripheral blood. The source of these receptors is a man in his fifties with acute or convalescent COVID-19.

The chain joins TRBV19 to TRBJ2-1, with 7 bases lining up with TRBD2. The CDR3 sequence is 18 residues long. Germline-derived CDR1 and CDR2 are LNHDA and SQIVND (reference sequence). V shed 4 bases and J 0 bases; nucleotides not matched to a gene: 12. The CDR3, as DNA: TGTGCCAGTAGTACAACGGGGGGAATCATGAGCTCCTACAATGAGCAGTTCTTC. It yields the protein CASSTTGGIMSSYNEQFF.

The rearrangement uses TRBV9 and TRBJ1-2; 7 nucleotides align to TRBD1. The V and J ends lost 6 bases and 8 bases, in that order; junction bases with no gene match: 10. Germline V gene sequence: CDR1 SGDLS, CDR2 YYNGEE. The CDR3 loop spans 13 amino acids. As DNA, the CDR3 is TGTGCCAGCACCCCCTCGGGAGGGGGCGGCTACACCTTC. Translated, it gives CASTPSGGGGYTF.

The CDR3: CASGRPGWMNTEAFF. The CDR3, as DNA: TGTGCTAGTGGTCGCCCGGGGTGGATGAACACTGAAGCTTTCTTT. The rearrangement uses TRBV12-5 and TRBJ1-1, with unresolved D. The V and J ends lost 5 bases and 0 bases respectively, with 13 bases between them. Germline V CDR1 and CDR2: LGHNT, FRNRAP. The CDR3 is 15 amino acids. Based on the CDR3 plus reference TRBV12-5 and TRBJ1-1, the full variable domain is DARVTQTPRHKVTEMGQEVTMRCQPILGHNTVFWYRQTMMQGLELLAYFRNRAPLDDSGMPKDRFSAEMPDATLATLKIQPSEPRDSAVYFCASGRPGWMNTEAFFGQGTRLTVV.

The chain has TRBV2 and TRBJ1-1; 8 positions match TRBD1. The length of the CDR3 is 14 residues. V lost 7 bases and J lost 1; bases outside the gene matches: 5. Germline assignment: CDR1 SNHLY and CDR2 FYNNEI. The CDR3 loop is CASKAGGWNTEAFF. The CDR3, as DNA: TGTGCCAGCAAAGCAGGGGGCTGGAACACTGAAGCTTTCTTT. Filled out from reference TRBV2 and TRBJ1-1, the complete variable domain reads EPEVTQTPSHQVTQMGQEVILRCVPISNHLYFYWYRQILGQKVEFLVSFYNNEISEKSEIFDDQFSVERPDGSNFTLKIRSTKLEDSAMYFCASKAGGWNTEAFFGQGTRLTVV.

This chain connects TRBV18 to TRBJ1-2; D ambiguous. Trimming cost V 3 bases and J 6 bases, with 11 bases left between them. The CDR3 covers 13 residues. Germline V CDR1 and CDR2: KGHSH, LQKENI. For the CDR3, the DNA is TGTGCCAGCTCACCTTTGGCAGAGGATGGCTACACCTTC. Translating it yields CASSPLAEDGYTF. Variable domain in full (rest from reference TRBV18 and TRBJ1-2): NAGVMQNPRHLVRRRGQEARLRCSPMKGHSHVYWYRQLPEEGLKFMVYLQKENIIDESGMPKERFSAEFPKEGPSILRIQQVVRGDSAAYFCASSPLAEDGYTFGSGTRLTVV.

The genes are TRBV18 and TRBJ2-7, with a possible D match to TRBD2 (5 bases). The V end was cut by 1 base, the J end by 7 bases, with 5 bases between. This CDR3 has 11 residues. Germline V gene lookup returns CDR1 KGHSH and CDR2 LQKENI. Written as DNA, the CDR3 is TGTGCCAGCTCACCACGGGAGGAGCAGTACTTC. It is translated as CASSPREEQYF.

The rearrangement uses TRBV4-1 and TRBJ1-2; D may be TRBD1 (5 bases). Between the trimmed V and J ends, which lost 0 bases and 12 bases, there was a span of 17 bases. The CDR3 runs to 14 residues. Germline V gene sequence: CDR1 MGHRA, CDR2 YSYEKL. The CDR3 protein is CASSQEDIAMGNTF. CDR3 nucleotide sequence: TGCGCCAGCAGCCAAGAGGACATTGCTATGGGGAACACCTTC.

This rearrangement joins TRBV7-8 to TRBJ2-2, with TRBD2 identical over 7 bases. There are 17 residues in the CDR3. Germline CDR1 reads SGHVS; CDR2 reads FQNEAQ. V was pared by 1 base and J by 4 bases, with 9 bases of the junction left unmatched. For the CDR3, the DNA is TGTGCCAGCAGCTTAGGCACCGGGGGAGGGCTCACCGGGGAGCTGTTTTTT. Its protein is CASSLGTGGGLTGELFF.

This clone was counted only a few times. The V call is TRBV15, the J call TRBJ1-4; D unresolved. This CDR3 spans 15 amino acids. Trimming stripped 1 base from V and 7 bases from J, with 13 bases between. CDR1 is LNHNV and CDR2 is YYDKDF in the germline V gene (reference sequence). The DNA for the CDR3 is TGTGCCACCAGCAGAGGGAGTACTAATACTGAAAAACTGTTTTTT. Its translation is CATSRGSTNTEKLFF. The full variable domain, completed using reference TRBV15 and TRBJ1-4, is DAMVIQNPRYQVTQFGKPVTLSCSQTLNHNVMYWYQQKSSQAPKLLFHYYDKDFNNEADTPDNFQSRRPNTSFCFLDIRSPGLGDTAMYLCATSRGSTNTEKLFFGSGTQLSVL.

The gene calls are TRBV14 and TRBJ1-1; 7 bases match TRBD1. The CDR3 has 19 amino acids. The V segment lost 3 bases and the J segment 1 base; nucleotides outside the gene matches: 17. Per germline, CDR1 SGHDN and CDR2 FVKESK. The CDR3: CASSQHLGQVGTGNTEAFF. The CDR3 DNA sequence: TGTGCCAGCAGCCAGCATCTAGGACAGGTCGGGACGGGGAACACTGAAGCTTTCTTT.

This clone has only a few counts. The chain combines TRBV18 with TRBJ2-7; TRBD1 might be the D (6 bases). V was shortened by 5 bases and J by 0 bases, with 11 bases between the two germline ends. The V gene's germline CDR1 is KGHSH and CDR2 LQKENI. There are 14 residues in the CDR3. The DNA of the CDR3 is TGTGCCAGCTCAACATTCAGGGGCTCCTACGAGCAGTACTTC. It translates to CASSTFRGSYEQYF.

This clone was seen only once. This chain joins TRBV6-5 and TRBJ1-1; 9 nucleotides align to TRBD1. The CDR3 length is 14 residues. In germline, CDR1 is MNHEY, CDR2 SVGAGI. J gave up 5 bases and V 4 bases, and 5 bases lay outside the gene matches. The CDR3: CASSLQGAYTEAFF. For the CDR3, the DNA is TGTGCCAGCAGTTTACAGGGGGCTTATACTGAAGCTTTCTTT.

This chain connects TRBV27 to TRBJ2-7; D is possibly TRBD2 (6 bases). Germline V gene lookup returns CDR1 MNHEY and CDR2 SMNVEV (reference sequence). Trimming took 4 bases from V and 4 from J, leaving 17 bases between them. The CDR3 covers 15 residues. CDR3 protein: CASSSPPAGFYEQYF. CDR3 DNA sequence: TGTGCCAGCAGTTCGCCACCCGCGGGGTTTTACGAGCAGTACTTC.

Written as DNA, the CDR3 is TGTGCCAGCTCACCCCAAACAGGTAACACTGAAGCTTTCTTT. It specifies CASSPQTGNTEAFF. The rearrangement uses TRBV18 and TRBJ1-1, with D perhaps matching TRBD1 (5 bases). The CDR3 is 14 residues long. Trimming pared 3 bases from V and 2 bases from J, leaving 10 bases between. Per the germline V gene, CDR1 is KGHSH and CDR2 is LQKENI.

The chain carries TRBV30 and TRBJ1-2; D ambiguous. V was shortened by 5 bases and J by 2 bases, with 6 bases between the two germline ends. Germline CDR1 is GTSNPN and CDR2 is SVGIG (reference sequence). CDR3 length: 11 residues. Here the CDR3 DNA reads TGTGCCTGGTCAAAAAACTATGGCTACACCTTC. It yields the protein CAWSKNYGYTF. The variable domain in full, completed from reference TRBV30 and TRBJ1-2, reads SQTIHQWPATLVQPVGSPLSLECTVEGTSNPNLYWYRQAAGRGLQLLFYSVGIGQISSEVPQNLSASRPQDRQFILSSKKLLLSDSGFYLCAWSKNYGYTFGSGTRLTVV.

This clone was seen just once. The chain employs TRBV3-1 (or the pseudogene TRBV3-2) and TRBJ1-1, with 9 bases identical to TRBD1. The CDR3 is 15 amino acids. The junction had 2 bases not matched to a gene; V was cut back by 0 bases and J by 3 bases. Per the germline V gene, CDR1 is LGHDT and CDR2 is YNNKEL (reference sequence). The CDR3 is CASSQEQGAYTEAFF. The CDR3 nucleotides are TGTGCCAGCAGCCAAGAACAGGGGGCGTACACTGAAGCTTTCTTT.

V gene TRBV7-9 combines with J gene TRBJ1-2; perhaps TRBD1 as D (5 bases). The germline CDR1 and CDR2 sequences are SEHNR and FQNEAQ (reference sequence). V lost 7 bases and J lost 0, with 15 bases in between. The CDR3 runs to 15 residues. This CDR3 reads CASTKTVAANYGYTF. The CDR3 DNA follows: TGTGCCAGCACCAAGACAGTCGCAGCTAACTATGGCTACACCTTC.

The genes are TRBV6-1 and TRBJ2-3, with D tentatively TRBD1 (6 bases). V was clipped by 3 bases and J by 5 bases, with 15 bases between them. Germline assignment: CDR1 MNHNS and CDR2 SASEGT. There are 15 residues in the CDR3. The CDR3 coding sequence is TGTGCCAGCAGTGAGTACAGGGCAGAGAGAGATACGCAGTATTTT. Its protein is CASSEYRAERDTQYF.

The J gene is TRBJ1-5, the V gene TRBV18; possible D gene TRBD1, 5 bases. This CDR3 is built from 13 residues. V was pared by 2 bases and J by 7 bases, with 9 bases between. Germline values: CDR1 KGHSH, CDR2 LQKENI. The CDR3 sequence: CASSPGAGQPQHF. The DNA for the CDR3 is TGTGCCAGCTCACCAGGGGCCGGGCAGCCCCAGCATTTT.

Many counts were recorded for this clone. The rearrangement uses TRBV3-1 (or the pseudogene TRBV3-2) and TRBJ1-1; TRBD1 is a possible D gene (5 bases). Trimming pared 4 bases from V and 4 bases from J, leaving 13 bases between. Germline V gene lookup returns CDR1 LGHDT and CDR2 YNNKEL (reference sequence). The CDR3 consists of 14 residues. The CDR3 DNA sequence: TGTGCCAGCAGCCCCGAACCAGGGTTCACTGAAGCTTTCTTT. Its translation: CASSPEPGFTEAFF.

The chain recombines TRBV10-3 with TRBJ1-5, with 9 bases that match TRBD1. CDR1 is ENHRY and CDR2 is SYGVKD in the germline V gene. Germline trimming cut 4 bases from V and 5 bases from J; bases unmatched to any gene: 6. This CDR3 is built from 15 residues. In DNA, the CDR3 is TGTGCCATCAGTGGGGGACAGGGAAGGGATCAGCCCCAGCATTTT. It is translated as CAISGGQGRDQPQHF.